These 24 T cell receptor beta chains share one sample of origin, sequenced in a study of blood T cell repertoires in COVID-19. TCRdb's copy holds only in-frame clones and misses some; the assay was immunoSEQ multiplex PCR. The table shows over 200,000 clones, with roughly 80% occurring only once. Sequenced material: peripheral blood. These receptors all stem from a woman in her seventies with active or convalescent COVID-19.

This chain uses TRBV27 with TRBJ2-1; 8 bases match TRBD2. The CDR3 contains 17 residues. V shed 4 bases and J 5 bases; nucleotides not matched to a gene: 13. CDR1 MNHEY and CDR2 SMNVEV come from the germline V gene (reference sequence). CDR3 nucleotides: TGTGCCAGCAGTTGGGCCCCGGGACTAGGGACCCACAATGAGCAGTTCTTC. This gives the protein CASSWAPGLGTHNEQFF.

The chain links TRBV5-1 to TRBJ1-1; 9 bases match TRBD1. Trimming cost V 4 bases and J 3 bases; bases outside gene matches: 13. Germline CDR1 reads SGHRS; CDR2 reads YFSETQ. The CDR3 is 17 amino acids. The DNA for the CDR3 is TGCGCCAGCAGCCGCCCTACGACAGGGGGTGCAGACACTGAAGCTTTCTTT. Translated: CASSRPTTGGADTEAFF.

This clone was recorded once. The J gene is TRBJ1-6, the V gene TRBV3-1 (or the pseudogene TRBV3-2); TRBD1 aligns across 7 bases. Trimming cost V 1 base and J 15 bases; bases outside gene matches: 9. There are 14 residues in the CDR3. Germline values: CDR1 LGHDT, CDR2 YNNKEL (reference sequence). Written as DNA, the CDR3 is TGTGCCAGCAGCCAAGGCCTGGACAGGCAGATCCTCCACTTT. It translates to CASSQGLDRQILHF.

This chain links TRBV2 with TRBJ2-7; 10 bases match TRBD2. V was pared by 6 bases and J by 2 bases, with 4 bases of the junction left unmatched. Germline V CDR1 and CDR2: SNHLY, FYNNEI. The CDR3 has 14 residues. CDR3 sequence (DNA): TGTGCCAGCAGCACAGCGGGAGGGGCCTACGAGCAGTACTTC. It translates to CASSTAGGAYEQYF.

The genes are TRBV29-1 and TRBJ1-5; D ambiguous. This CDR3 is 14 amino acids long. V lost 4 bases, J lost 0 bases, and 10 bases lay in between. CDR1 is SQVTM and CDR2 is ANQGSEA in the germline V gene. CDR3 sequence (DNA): TGCAGCGTTGGAGGCGCCTATAGCAATCAGCCCCAGCATTTT. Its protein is CSVGGAYSNQPQHF.

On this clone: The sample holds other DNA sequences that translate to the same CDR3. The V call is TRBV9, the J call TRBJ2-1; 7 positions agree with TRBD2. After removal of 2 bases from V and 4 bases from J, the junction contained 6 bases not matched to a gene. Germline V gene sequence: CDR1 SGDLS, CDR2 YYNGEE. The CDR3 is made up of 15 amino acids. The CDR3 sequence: CASSVAGDPYNEQFF. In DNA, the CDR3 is TGTGCCAGCAGCGTGGCGGGGGACCCTTACAATGAGCAGTTCTTC.

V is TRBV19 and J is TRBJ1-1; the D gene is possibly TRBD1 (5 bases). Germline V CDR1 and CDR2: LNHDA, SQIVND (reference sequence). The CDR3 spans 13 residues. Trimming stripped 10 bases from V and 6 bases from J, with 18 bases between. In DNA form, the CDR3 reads TGTGCCACCCGGGTGGGACTCCGATCTGAAGCTTTCTTT. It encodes CATRVGLRSEAFF.

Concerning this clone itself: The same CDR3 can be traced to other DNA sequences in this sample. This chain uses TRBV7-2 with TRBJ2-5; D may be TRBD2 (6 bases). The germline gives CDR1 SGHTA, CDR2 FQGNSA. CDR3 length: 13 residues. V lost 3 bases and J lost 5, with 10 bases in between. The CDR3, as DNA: TGTGCCAGCAGCTTCGCTAGCGTGGAGACCCAGTACTTC. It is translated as CASSFASVETQYF.

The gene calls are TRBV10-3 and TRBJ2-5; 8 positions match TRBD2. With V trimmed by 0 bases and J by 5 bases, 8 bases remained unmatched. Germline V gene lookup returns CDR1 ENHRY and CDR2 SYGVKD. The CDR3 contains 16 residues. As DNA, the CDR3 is TGTGCCATCAGTGAGTCGGGGTTCGGCGGGGGGGAGACCCAGTACTTC. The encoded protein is CAISESGFGGGETQYF.

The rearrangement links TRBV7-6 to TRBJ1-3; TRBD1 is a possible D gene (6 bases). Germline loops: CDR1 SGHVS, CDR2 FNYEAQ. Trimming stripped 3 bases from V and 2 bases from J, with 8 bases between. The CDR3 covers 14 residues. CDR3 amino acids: CASSFNRAGNTIYF. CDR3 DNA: TGTGCCAGCAGCTTCAACAGGGCTGGAAACACCATATATTTT. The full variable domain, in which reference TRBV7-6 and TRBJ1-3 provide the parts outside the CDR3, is GAGVSQSPRYKVTKRGQDVALRCDPISGHVSLYWYRQALGQGPEFLTYFNYEAQQDKSGLPNDRFSAERPEGSISTLTIQRTEQRDSAMYRCASSFNRAGNTIYFGEGSWLTVV.

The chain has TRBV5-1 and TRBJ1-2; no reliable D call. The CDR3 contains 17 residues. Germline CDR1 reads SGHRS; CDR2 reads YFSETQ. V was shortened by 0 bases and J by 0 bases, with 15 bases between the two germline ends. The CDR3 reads CASSLAVGALANYGYTF. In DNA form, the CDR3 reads TGCGCCAGCAGCTTGGCGGTAGGAGCCCTAGCTAACTATGGCTACACCTTC.

CDR3 amino acids: CASSLDRVYGYTF. The CDR3 DNA sequence: TGTGCCAGCAGCTTAGACAGGGTCTATGGCTACACCTTC. The rearrangement joins TRBV28 to TRBJ1-2; TRBD1 aligns across 7 bases. Germline V gene data show CDR1 as MDHEN and CDR2 as SYDVKM. The J segment lost 4 bases and the V segment lost 6 bases, leaving 5 bases of the junction unmatched. The CDR3 runs 13 residues.

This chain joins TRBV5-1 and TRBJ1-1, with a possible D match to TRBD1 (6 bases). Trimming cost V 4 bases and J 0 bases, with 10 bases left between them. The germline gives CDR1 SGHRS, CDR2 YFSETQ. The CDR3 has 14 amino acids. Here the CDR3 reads CASSDRSLNTEAFF. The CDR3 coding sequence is TGCGCCAGCAGCGACAGGTCGCTGAACACTGAAGCTTTCTTT.

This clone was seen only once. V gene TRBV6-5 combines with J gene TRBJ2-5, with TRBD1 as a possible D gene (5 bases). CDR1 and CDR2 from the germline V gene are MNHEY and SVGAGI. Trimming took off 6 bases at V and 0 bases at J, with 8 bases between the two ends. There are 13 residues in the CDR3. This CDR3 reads CASRRTYQETQYF. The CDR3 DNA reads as TGTGCCAGCAGACGGACATACCAAGAGACCCAGTACTTC.

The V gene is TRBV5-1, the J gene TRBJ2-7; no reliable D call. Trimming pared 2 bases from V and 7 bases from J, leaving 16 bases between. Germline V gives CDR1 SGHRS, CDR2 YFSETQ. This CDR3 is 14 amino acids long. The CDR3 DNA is TGCGCCAGCAGCTTCCTCGACGCCGCGAGGGAGCAGTACTTC. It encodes CASSFLDAAREQYF. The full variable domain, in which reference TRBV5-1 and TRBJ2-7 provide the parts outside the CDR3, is KAGVTQTPRYLIKTRGQQVTLSCSPISGHRSVSWYQQTPGQGLQFLFEYFSETQRNKGNFPGRFSGRQFSNSRSEMNVSTLELGDSALYLCASSFLDAAREQYFGPGTRLTVT.

The CDR3 loop reads CASSNGGTGEAFF. For the CDR3, the DNA is TGTGCCAGCAGCAATGGGGGGACAGGCGAAGCTTTCTTT. The V and J genes are TRBV12-3 or TRBV12-4 and TRBJ1-1; 8 bases map to TRBD1. This CDR3 contains 13 residues. Trimming cost V 6 bases and J 8 bases; bases outside gene matches: 8.

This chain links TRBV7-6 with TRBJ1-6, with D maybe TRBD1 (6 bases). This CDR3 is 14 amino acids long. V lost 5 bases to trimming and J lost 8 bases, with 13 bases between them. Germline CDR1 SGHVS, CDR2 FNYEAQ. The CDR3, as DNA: TGTGCCAGCAGCCCTCAGCCAGGGGATTCACCCCTCCACTTT. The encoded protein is CASSPQPGDSPLHF.

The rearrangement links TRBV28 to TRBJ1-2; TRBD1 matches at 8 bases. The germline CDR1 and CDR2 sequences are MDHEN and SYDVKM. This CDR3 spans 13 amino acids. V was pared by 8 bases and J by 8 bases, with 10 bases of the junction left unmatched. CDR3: CASEGQEFYGYTF. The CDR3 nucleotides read TGTGCCAGCGAGGGACAGGAGTTTTACGGCTACACCTTC.

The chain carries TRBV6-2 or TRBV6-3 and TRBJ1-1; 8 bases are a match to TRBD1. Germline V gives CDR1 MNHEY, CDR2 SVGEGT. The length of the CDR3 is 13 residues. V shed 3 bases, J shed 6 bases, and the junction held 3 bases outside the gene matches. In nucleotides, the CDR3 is TGTGCCAGCAGTTATACAGGGGGATCTGAAGCTTTCTTT. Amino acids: CASSYTGGSEAFF.

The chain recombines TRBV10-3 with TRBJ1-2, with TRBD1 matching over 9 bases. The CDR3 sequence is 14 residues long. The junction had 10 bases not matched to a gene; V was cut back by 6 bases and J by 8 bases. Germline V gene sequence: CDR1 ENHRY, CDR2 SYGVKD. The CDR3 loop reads CAISRDREIEGYTF. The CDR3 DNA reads TGTGCCATCAGCCGGGACAGGGAGATTGAAGGCTACACCTTC.

The CDR3 DNA reads TGTGCCAGCAGTTACTCGAGCCCAGGGCGGAATGAGCAGTTCTTC. Translation: CASSYSSPGRNEQFF. V usage is TRBV6-5 and J usage is TRBJ2-1; weak D call: TRBD1 (5 bases). The V and J ends lost 0 bases and 7 bases respectively, with 13 bases between them. This CDR3 is built from 15 residues. CDR1 MNHEY and CDR2 SVGAGI come from the germline V gene.

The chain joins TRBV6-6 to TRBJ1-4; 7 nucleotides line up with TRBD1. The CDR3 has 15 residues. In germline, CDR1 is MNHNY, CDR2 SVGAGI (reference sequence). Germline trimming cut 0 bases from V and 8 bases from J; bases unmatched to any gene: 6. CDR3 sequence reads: CASSYSGTGEEKLFF. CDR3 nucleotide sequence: TGTGCCAGCAGTTACTCGGGAACAGGGGAGGAAAAACTGTTTTTT.

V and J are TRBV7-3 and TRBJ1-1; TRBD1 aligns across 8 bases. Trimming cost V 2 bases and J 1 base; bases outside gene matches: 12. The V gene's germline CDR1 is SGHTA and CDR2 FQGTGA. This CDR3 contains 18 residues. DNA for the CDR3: TGTGCCAGCAGCTTATCAGGACAGGGTCAACAGGGGAACACTGAAGCTTTCTTT. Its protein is CASSLSGQGQQGNTEAFF.

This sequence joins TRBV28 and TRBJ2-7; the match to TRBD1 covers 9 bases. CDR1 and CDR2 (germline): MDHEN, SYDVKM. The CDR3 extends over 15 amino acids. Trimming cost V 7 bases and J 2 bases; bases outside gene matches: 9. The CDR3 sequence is CASNGETGGAYEQYF. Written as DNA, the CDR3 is TGTGCCAGCAACGGAGAGACAGGGGGAGCCTACGAGCAGTACTTC.